This entry lists 9 T cell receptor beta chains sequenced from one sample in a study of blood T cells in healthy people across ages. With a J-beta primer mix and a sample-barcoded 5' primer, a second PCR ran about 6 to 11 cycles. TCRdb passed the 5' RACE reads through MiXCR, listing each CDR3 protein once. The sample contains about 570,000 distinct CDR3 sequences, about 27% of which appear only once. These data are also associated with another study on T cells of mothers and their children.

The sequenced sample was blood. The receptors here all came from a boy aged 2 to 10 in good health.

This rearrangement joins TRBV5-5 to TRBJ1-2; D call uncertain. CDR3 length equals 8 residues. V was pared by 6 bases and J by 8 bases, with 2 bases between. Germline V gene data show CDR1 as SGHKS and CDR2 as YYEKEE (reference sequence). CDR3 in DNA: TGTGCCAGCAACGGCTACACCTTC. Translation: CASNGYTF.

This clonotype showed up just a few times. The rearrangement joins TRBV4-3 to TRBJ2-5; 10 nucleotides line up with TRBD2. Germline lookup yields CDR1 LGHNA and CDR2 YSLEER. This CDR3 is built from 16 residues. Germline trimming cut 0 bases from V and 4 bases from J; bases unmatched to any gene: 5. The CDR3 DNA reads as TGCGCCAGCAGCCAAGATGGAGTAGCGGGGGGAGAGACCCAGTACTTC. Protein product: CASSQDGVAGGETQYF.

J is TRBJ1-2 and V is TRBV29-1, with TRBD1 matching 7 bases. CDR1 is SQVTM, CDR2 ANQGSEA, per germline. V lost 5 bases, J lost 4 bases, and 7 bases stayed unmatched. The CDR3 loop spans 13 amino acids. The CDR3 loop reads CSVRGRGRYGYTF. The CDR3 DNA is TGCAGCGTTAGGGGGAGGGGGCGCTATGGCTACACCTTC.

CDR3: CSVEGGVGEQYF. CDR3 DNA sequence: TGCAGCGTTGAAGGCGGGGTCGGCGAGCAGTACTTC. The chain employs TRBV29-1 and TRBJ2-7; a possible D gene is TRBD2 (6 bases). Germline lookup yields CDR1 SQVTM and CDR2 ANQGSEA. The CDR3 is 12 residues long. Trimming took off 1 base at V and 6 bases at J, with 10 bases between the two ends.

The chain is built from TRBV7-3 and TRBJ2-5; the D gene is possibly TRBD1 (6 bases). The CDR3 consists of 13 residues. V lost 4 bases and J 5 bases, leaving 11 bases between the germline ends. CDR1 SGHTA and CDR2 FQGTGA come from the germline V gene. The CDR3 DNA reads TGTGCCAGCAGCTACAGGGAAGGGGAGACCCAGTACTTC. Translated: CASSYREGETQYF.

The rearrangement joins TRBV20-1 to TRBJ1-2; D is ambiguous. The CDR3 runs to 15 residues. V was shortened by 2 bases and J by 4 bases, with 17 bases between the two germline ends. Germline lookup yields CDR1 DFQATT and CDR2 SNEGSKA (reference sequence). Here the CDR3 DNA reads TGCAGTGCTAGAACTCGGAAGAGCGCATCCTATGGCTACACCTTC. Its translation: CSARTRKSASYGYTF.

J is TRBJ2-7 and V is TRBV20-1, with 11 bases identical to TRBD2. The CDR3 has 16 amino acids. V lost 6 bases and J lost 0; bases outside the gene matches: 10. Germline V gene lookup returns CDR1 DFQATT and CDR2 SNEGSKA (reference sequence). DNA of the CDR3: TGCAGTGCCCCCCCCCTAGCGGGGGGTAGCTCCTACGAGCAGTACTTC. This translates into CSAPPLAGGSSYEQYF.

This clonotype has only a few counts. The gene calls are TRBV4-1 and TRBJ2-5; 9 positions agree with TRBD2. The junction had 7 bases not matched to a gene; V was cut back by 4 bases and J by 4 bases. Germline assignment: CDR1 MGHRA and CDR2 YSYEKL. The CDR3 contains 15 residues. In DNA, the CDR3 is TGCGCCAGCAGCCTAGCGTCGGGACTAGCAGAGACCCAGTACTTC. It translates to CASSLASGLAETQYF.

The chain combines TRBV12-3 or TRBV12-4 with TRBJ2-7, with D maybe TRBD2 (5 bases). Matching the DNA end better, TRBJ2-1 makes the J call doubtful. The CDR3 contains 15 residues. CDR3 loop: CASSTPQAAYNEQFF. The CDR3 coding sequence is TGTGCCAGCAGTACACCCCAAGCGGCTTACAATGAGCAGTTCTTC.